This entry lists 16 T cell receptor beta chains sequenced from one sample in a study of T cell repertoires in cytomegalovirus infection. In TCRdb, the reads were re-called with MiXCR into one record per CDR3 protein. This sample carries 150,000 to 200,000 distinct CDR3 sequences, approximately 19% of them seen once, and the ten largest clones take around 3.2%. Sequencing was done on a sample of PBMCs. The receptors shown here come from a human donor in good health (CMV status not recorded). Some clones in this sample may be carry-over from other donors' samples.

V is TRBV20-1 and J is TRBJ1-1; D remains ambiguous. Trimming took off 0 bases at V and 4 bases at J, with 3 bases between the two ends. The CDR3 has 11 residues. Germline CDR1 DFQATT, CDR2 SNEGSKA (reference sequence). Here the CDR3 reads CSARDSTEAFF. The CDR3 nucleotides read TGCAGTGCTAGAGATTCCACTGAAGCTTTCTTT.

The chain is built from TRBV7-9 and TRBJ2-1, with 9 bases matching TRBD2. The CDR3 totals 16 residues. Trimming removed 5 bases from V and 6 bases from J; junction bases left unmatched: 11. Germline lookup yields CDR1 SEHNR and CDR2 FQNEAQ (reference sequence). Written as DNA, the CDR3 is TGTGCCAGCAGCGGCCGACTAGCGGTAGGGGTCAATGAGCAGTTCTTC. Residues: CASSGRLAVGVNEQFF.

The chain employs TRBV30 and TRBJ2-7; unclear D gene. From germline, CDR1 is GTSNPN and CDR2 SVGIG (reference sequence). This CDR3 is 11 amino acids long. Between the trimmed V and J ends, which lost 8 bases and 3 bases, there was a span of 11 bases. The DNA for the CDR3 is TGTGCCGGGTCAGGAAACTACGAGCAGTACTTC. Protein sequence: CAGSGNYEQYF.

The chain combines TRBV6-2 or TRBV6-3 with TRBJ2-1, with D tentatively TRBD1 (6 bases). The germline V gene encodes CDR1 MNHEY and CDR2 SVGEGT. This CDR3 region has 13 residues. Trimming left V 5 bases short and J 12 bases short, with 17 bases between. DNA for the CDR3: TGTGCCAGCAGTCGCTCCCCCGAGGGGGTGCAGTTCTTC. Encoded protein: CASSRSPEGVQFF.

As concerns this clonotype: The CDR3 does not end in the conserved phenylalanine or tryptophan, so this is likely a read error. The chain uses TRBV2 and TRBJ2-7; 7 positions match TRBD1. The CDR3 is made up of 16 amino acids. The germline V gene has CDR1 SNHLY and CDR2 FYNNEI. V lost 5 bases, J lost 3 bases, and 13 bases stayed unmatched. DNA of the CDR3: TGTGCCAGCAGTACAATAAGCCGGGACAGCTACTACGAGCAGTACTCC. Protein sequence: CASSTISRDSYYEQYS.

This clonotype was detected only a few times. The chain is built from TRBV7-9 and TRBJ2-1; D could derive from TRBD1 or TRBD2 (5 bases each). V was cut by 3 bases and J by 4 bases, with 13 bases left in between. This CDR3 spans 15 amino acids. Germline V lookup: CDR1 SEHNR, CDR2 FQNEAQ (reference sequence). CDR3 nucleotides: TGTGCCAGCAGCTTTTCCGGGACGGCATACAATGAGCAGTTCTTC. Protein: CASSFSGTAYNEQFF.

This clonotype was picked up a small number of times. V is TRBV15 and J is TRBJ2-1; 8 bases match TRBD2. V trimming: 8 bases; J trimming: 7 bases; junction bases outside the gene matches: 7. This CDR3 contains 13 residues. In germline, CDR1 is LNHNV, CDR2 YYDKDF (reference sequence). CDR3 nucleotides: TGTGCCACCGGAACGGGGGGGCGGAATGAGCAGTTCTTC. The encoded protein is CATGTGGRNEQFF.

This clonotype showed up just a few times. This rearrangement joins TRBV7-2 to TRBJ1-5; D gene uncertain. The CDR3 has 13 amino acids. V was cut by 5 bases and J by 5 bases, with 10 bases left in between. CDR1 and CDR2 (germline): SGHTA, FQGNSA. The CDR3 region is CASSPTGDQPQHF. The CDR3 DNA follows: TGTGCCAGCAGCCCCACGGGAGATCAGCCCCAGCATTTT.

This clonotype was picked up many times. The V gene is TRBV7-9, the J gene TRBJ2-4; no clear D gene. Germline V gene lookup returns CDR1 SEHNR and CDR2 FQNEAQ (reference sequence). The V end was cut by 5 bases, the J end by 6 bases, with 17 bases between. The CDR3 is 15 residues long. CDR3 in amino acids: CASSPLRVDANIQYF. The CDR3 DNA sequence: TGTGCCAGCAGCCCCCTTCGAGTTGACGCAAACATTCAGTACTTC.

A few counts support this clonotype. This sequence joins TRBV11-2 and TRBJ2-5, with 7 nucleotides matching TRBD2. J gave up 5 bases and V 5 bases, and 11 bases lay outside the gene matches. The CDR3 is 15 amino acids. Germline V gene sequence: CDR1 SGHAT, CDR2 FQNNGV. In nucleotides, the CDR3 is TGTGCCAGCAGCCCACCGGCGGGAGTAGGGGAGACCCAGTACTTC. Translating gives CASSPPAGVGETQYF.

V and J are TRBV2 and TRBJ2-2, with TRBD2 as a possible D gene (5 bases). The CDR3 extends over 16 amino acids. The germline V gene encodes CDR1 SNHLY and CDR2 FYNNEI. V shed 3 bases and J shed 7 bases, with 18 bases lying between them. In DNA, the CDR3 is TGTGCCAGCAGTGACTATAGCGTCCTTGGGAACGGGGAGCTGTTTTTT. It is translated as CASSDYSVLGNGELFF. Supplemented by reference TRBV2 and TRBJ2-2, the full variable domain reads EPEVTQTPSHQVTQMGQEVILRCVPISNHLYFYWYRQILGQKVEFLVSFYNNEISEKSEIFDDQFSVERPDGSNFTLKIRSTKLEDSAMYFCASSDYSVLGNGELFFGEGSRLTVL.

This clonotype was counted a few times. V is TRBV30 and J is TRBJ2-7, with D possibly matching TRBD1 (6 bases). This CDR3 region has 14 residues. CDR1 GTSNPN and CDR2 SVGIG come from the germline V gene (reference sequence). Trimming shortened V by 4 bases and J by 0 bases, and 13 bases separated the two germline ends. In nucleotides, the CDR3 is TGTGCCTGGAACCGGGACATCTCCTCCTACGAGCAGTACTTC. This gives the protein CAWNRDISSYEQYF.

This CDR3 is CASSYGGKISGANVLTF. The DNA of the CDR3 is TGTGCCAGTAGTTACGGCGGGAAAATCTCTGGGGCCAACGTCCTGACTTTC. The V gene is TRBV19, the J gene TRBJ2-6; possible D gene TRBD2, 6 bases. Looked up from germline, CDR1 is LNHDA and CDR2 is SQIVND (reference sequence). This CDR3 spans 17 amino acids. V lost 5 bases to trimming and J lost 0 bases, with 14 bases between them. The full variable domain, in which reference TRBV19 and TRBJ2-6 provide the parts outside the CDR3, is DGGITQSPKYLFRKEGQNVTLSCEQNLNHDAMYWYRQDPGQGLRLIYYSQIVNDFQKGDIAEGYSVSREKKESFPLTVTSAQKNPTAFYLCASSYGGKISGANVLTFGAGSRLTVL.

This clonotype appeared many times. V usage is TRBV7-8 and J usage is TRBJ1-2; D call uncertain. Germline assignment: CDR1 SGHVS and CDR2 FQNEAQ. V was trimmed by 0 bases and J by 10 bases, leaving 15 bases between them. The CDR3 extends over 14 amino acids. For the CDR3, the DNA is TGTGCCAGCAGCTTAGCCGCGGGGTCCGCAGACTACACCTTC. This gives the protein CASSLAAGSADYTF.

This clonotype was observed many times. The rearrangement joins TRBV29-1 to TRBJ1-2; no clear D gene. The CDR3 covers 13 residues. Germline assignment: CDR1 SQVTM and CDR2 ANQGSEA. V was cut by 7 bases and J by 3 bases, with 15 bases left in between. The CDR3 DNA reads TGCAGCGCCCGAAAGGGCGGATACTATGGCTACACCTTC. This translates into CSARKGGYYGYTF.

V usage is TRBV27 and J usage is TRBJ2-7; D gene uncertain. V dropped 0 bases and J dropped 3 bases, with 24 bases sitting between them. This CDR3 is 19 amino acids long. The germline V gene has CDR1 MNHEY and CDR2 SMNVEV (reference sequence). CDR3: CASSLSRYDKAGVNYEQYF. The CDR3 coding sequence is TGTGCCAGCAGTTTATCCCGGTACGACAAGGCAGGAGTTAACTACGAGCAGTACTTC.